The sequence of this TCR beta chain was determined in a study of blood T cell repertoires in COVID-19. Study-level background: Acute and convalescent COVID-19 samples came from the United States, Italy and Spain.

Original data processing: Estimated nucleated cell counts came from reference gene primer amplification. The table came from immunoSEQ multiplex PCR; TCRdb's copy has only in-frame clones and leaves some out. V and J calls and clone size are those listed in that table; D and trimming were worked out from the DNA. The table lists 120,000 or so clones, 65% to 85% of them singletons. The germline CDR1 and CDR2 sequences are LNHNV and YYDKDF (reference sequence). V gave up 4 bases and J gave up 2 bases; unmatched junction bases: 2. This CDR3 contains 14 residues. This receptor was obtained from an older man with active or convalescent COVID-19. The chain links TRBV15 to TRBJ1-5; 7 positions agree with TRBD1. Material: peripheral blood. The chain's CDR3 is CATSTDRGNQPQHF. As DNA, the CDR3 is TGTGCCACCAGCACTGACAGGGGCAATCAGCCCCAGCATTTT.